This is a list of T cell receptor beta chains from one sample in a study of cytotoxic CD8 clonotypes in ibrutinib-treated CLL. Sequencing used immunoSEQ multiplex PCR; TCRdb keeps in-frame clones, though not all of them. The table has 110,000 to 150,000 clones, 70% to 85% seen once. The specimen was PBMCs, collected after 12 months of ibrutinib treatment. The receptors stem from a human donor with chronic lymphocytic leukemia. Each CDR3 is given with its conserved first and last residue. D genes are given only for firm matches. Where a row states a size, it is once, few, many or the class of an expanded clone; other rows omit it.

J: TRBJ2-3; V: TRBV4-2; size: .; D: TRBD2; CDR3: CASSQTLAGGTDTQYF; DNA: TGTGCCAGCAGCCAGACACTAGCGGGGGGCACAGATACGCAGTATTTT
J: TRBJ1-1; V: TRBV2; size: .; D: .; CDR3: CASSGFGGGRRNTEAFF; DNA: TGTGCCAGCAGCGGCTTCGGGGGGGGTCGACGTAACACTGAAGCTTTCTTT
J: TRBJ2-2; V: TRBV5-4; size: .; D: .; CDR3: CASSLWEDTGELFF; DNA: TGTGCCAGCAGCTTGTGGGAAGACACCGGGGAGCTGTTTTTT
J: TRBJ2-2; V: TRBV5-1; size: .; D: TRBD1; CDR3: CASSLAGQGAPGELFF; DNA: TGCGCCAGCAGCTTGGCAGGACAGGGGGCGCCCGGGGAGCTGTTTTTT
J: TRBJ1-2; V: TRBV19; size: .; D: TRBD1; CDR3: CASSHRGGGYTF; DNA: TGTGCCAGTAGTCACAGGGGGGGTGGCTACACCTTC
J: TRBJ2-1; V: TRBV18; size: .; D: .; CDR3: CASSPPLNEQFF; DNA: TGTGCCAGCTCACCCCCCCTCAATGAGCAGTTCTTC
J: TRBJ1-2; V: TRBV7-9; size: .; D: TRBD1; CDR3: CASSFPGTGTEGLF; DNA: TGTGCCAGCAGCTTCCCCGGGACAGGCACCGAGGGCCTTTTC
J: TRBJ1-4; V: TRBV11-2; size: .; D: .; CDR3: CASSFGLRNEKLFF; DNA: TGTGCCAGCAGCTTCGGTCTGCGGAATGAAAAACTGTTTTTT
J: TRBJ2-1; V: TRBV7-8; size: .; D: .; CDR3: CASSLIRTDNEQFF; DNA: TGTGCCAGCAGCTTAATACGAACAGACAATGAGCAGTTCTTC
J: TRBJ2-1; V: TRBV28; size: once; D: .; CDR3: CASSSGTPSYNEQFF; DNA: TGTGCCAGCAGTTCGGGGACACCATCCTACAATGAGCAGTTCTTC
J: TRBJ1-3; V: TRBV23-1; size: .; D: .; CDR3: CASSQSGVSLSGNTIYF; DNA: TGCGCCAGCAGTCAATCTGGCGTCAGCCTCTCTGGAAACACCATATATTTT
J: TRBJ2-2; V: TRBV2; size: .; D: .; CDR3: CASFLFSNTGELFF; DNA: TGTGCCAGTTTCCTCTTTTCGAACACCGGGGAGCTGTTTTTT
J: TRBJ1-2; V: TRBV5-6; size: few; D: TRBD1; CDR3: CASSTGQGVYGYTF; DNA: TGTGCCAGCAGCACGGGACAGGGGGTCTATGGCTACACCTTC
J: TRBJ2-7; V: TRBV29-1; size: .; D: TRBD2; CDR3: CSVGGQREFYEQYF; DNA: TGCAGCGTTGGGGGCCAGCGGGAGTTCTACGAGCAGTACTTC
J: TRBJ2-7; V: TRBV27; size: .; D: .; CDR3: CASSVNRGLTYEQYF; DNA: TGTGCCAGCAGTGTAAACAGGGGACTAACCTACGAGCAGTACTTC
J: TRBJ2-3; V: TRBV9; size: .; D: TRBD2; CDR3: CASSTSGSTDTQYF; DNA: TGTGCCAGCAGCACTAGCGGGAGCACAGATACGCAGTATTTT
J: TRBJ2-7; V: TRBV12-5; size: .; D: .; CDR3: CASGQGSSREQYF; DNA: TGTGCTAGTGGGCAGGGGTCTTCTAGGGAGCAGTACTTC
J: TRBJ2-4; V: TRBV11-3; size: .; D: .; CDR3: CASSLIRRRNIQYF; DNA: TGTGCCAGCAGCTTAATCAGACGACGAAACATTCAGTACTTC
J: TRBJ2-1; V: TRBV19; size: .; D: .; CDR3: CASSIGINEQFF; DNA: TGTGCCAGTAGTATTGGGATCAATGAGCAGTTCTTC
J: TRBJ1-6; V: TRBV28; size: .; D: .; CDR3: CASKQDSYNSPLHF; DNA: TGTGCCAGCAAACAGGACTCCTATAATTCACCCCTCCACTTT
J: TRBJ2-3; V: TRBV5-1; size: .; D: .; CDR3: CASSPGEGTDTQYF; DNA: TGCGCCAGCAGCCCGGGAGAGGGCACAGATACGCAGTATTTT
J: TRBJ1-2; V: TRBV11-3; size: .; D: TRBD1; CDR3: CASEGGGAIGYGYTF; DNA: TGTGCCAGCGAAGGGGGCGGGGCCATAGGCTATGGCTACACCTTC
J: TRBJ1-2; V: TRBV6-5; size: .; D: TRBD1; CDR3: CASSYSGTGGGGYTF; DNA: TGTGCCAGCAGTTACTCCGGGACAGGGGGTGGCGGCTACACCTTC
J: TRBJ1-1; V: TRBV5-4; size: .; D: .; CDR3: CASSLAGPSNTEAFF; DNA: TGTGCCAGCAGCTTGGCAGGCCCCTCGAACACTGAAGCTTTCTTT
J: TRBJ2-7; V: TRBV7-3; size: .; D: .; CDR3: CASSPKERATNASYEQYF; DNA: TGTGCCAGCAGCCCTAAGGAAAGGGCGACTAACGCCTCCTACGAGCAGTACTTC
J: TRBJ1-2; V: TRBV5-1; size: few; D: .; CDR3: CASSGDQYASGYTF; DNA: TGCGCCAGCAGCGGAGACCAGTACGCCTCAGGCTACACCTTC
J: TRBJ2-2; V: TRBV2; size: once; D: TRBD1; CDR3: CASSEVPQGAGELFF; DNA: TGTGCCAGCAGTGAAGTTCCTCAGGGGGCCGGGGAGCTGTTTTTT
J: TRBJ2-1; V: TRBV25-1; size: few; D: .; CDR3: CASSDWVLRTEQFF; DNA: TGTGCCAGCAGTGACTGGGTATTGCGGACTGAGCAGTTCTTC
J: TRBJ2-1; V: TRBV28; size: .; D: TRBD1; CDR3: CASSPYHDRVGNEQFF; DNA: TGTGCCAGCAGTCCCTACCACGACAGGGTAGGGAATGAGCAGTTCTTC
J: TRBJ2-3; V: TRBV27; size: .; D: TRBD1; CDR3: CASSLDGQGVDTQYF; DNA: TGTGCCAGCAGTTTGGATGGGCAGGGGGTAGATACGCAGTATTTT
J: TRBJ1-3; V: TRBV6-1; size: few; D: TRBD1; CDR3: CASWTPGTAGNTIYF; DNA: TGTGCCAGCTGGACACCAGGGACAGCTGGAAACACCATATATTTT
J: TRBJ1-2; V: TRBV28; size: .; D: .; CDR3: CASGLVRTNYGYTF; DNA: TGTGCCAGCGGATTGGTCCGTACTAACTATGGCTACACCTTC